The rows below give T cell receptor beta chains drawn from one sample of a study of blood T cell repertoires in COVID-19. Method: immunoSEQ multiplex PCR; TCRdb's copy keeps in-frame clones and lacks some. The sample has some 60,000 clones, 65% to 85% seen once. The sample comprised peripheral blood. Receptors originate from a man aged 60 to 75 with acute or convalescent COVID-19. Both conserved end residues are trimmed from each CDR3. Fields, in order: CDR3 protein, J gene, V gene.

ASSELGTGEYGYT	TRBJ1-2	TRBV25-1
ASSLGRGGDTEAF	TRBJ1-1	TRBV7-8
ASSPLGQRVNTEAF	TRBJ1-1	TRBV18
AWSGPGSKAYEQY	TRBJ2-7	TRBV30
ASSSGQGHTEAF	TRBJ1-1	TRBV7-2
ASSLGASPEQY	TRBJ2-7	TRBV5-5
AISERGRGGVVNTEAF	TRBJ1-1	TRBV10-3
ACPGCNTIY	TRBJ1-3	TRBV27
ASSLERGVETQY	TRBJ2-5	TRBV5-8
ASSPTGSGEPQH	TRBJ1-5	TRBV7-9
ASSFYPGLAGADTGELF	TRBJ2-2	TRBV5-5
ASSILVGGGGNQPQH	TRBJ1-5	TRBV19
SLVRESNQPQH	TRBJ1-5	TRBV29-1
ASSLTSNEQF	TRBJ2-1	TRBV5-1
ASSSPSRGQETQY	TRBJ2-5	TRBV27
ASSVRGGAVGELF	TRBJ2-2	TRBV9